One and the same sample provided the 12 T cell receptor beta chains below, sequenced in a study of blood T cell repertoires in COVID-19 (TCRdb year 2020). Receptor libraries were prepared by the immunoSEQ multiplex PCR assay. The table comes from immuneACCESS by way of TCRdb, which keeps in-frame sequences with V and J called. Part of the clones is missing from these tables; in studies checked, under half for an unresolved V gene and the rest for unknown reasons. For this sample the table gives around 50,000 clones, of which around 80% were detected only once. The biggest ten clones account for about 6% of the sample. Sequencing was carried out using PBMCs or T cells enriched from blood (not recorded which). Every receptor here comes from a woman aged 45-60 years with acute COVID-19.

The chain has TRBV5-4 and TRBJ2-7, with 11 bases aligning to TRBD2. The germline CDR1 and CDR2 sequences are SGHNT and YYREEE (reference sequence). J was trimmed by 0 bases and V by 4 bases; bases with no gene match: 3. This CDR3 has 15 residues. CDR3 nucleotide sequence: TGTGCCAGCAGCACTAGCGGGGGTTTCTCCTACGAGCAGTACTTC. Translating it yields CASSTSGGFSYEQYF.

The chain uses TRBV7-9 and TRBJ2-5; 8 bases match TRBD1. This CDR3 has 16 residues. Germline assignment: CDR1 SEHNR and CDR2 FQNEAQ (reference sequence). J was trimmed by 1 base and V by 4 bases; bases with no gene match: 8. In nucleotides, the CDR3 is TGTGCCAGCAGCTCCCCCGGGACAGGAGTCCAAGAGACCCAGTACTTC. Encoded protein: CASSSPGTGVQETQYF.

The chain employs TRBV2 and TRBJ1-2; TRBD1 agrees at 7 bases. This CDR3 is built from 14 residues. The ends lost 7 bases at V and 1 base at J; junction bases unmatched: 6. Germline assignment: CDR1 SNHLY and CDR2 FYNNEI. DNA for the CDR3: TGTGCCAGCATGGGGCAGGGGGTTAACTATGGCTACACCTTC. It specifies CASMGQGVNYGYTF. The variable domain in full, with the rest retrieved from reference TRBV2 and TRBJ1-2, is EPEVTQTPSHQVTQMGQEVILRCVPISNHLYFYWYRQILGQKVEFLVSFYNNEISEKSEIFDDQFSVERPDGSNFTLKIRSTKLEDSAMYFCASMGQGVNYGYTFGSGTRLTVV.

The V call is TRBV6-5, the J call TRBJ2-7, with TRBD2 as a possible D gene (6 bases). The CDR3 contains 16 residues. V lost 4 bases and J lost 4, with 20 bases in between. Germline loops: CDR1 MNHEY, CDR2 SVGAGI. The CDR3, as DNA: TGTGCCAGCAGTTTGGGGGGATCCGGCTCACCTTACGAGCAGTACTTC. This codes for CASSLGGSGSPYEQYF.

CDR3 nucleotides: TGTGCCAGCAGTGAATACGGGACAGGGAAGAACACTGAAGCTTTCTTT. Translated, it gives CASSEYGTGKNTEAFF. This chain joins TRBV25-1 and TRBJ1-1; 9 bases align to TRBD1. This CDR3 region has 16 residues. V shed 0 bases, J shed 1 base, and the junction held 3 bases outside the gene matches. The germline V gene has CDR1 MGHDK and CDR2 SYGVNS.

The chain has TRBV19 and TRBJ1-3; no definite D call. Germline V gene lookup returns CDR1 LNHDA and CDR2 SQIVND (reference sequence). V was pared by 3 bases and J by 0 bases, with 9 bases between. The CDR3 contains 15 residues. CDR3 sequence: CASSIAMSSGNTIYF. DNA of the CDR3: TGTGCCAGTAGTATCGCCATGAGCTCTGGAAACACCATATATTTT.

The chain couples TRBV18 to TRBJ1-3; 7 bases map to TRBD1. The CDR3 runs to 15 residues. The junction had 4 bases not matched to a gene; V was cut back by 2 bases and J by 3 bases. CDR1 and CDR2 (germline): KGHSH, LQKENI. CDR3 amino acids: CASSPIGGDGNTIYF. CDR3 nucleotides: TGTGCCAGCTCACCAATAGGGGGCGATGGAAACACCATATATTTT.

This clone has just a few counts. J is TRBJ1-3 and V is TRBV5-8; a possible D gene is TRBD1 (5 bases). This CDR3 has 14 amino acids. Trimming stripped 0 bases from V and 4 bases from J, with 8 bases between. The germline V gene encodes CDR1 SGHTS and CDR2 YDEGEE. The CDR3 DNA follows: TGTGCCAGCAGCTTGGCACAGGAGGGAAACACCATATATTTT. Amino acids: CASSLAQEGNTIYF. The full variable domain, rest sourced from reference TRBV5-8 and TRBJ1-3, is EAGVTQSPTHLIKTRGQQATLRCSPISGHTSVYWYQQALGLGLQFLLWYDEGEERNRGNFPPRFSGRQFPNYSSELNVNALELEDSALYLCASSLAQEGNTIYFGEGSWLTVV.

The chain recombines TRBV28 with TRBJ1-3; 8 nucleotides agree with TRBD1. This CDR3 region has 15 residues. J was trimmed by 5 bases and V by 6 bases; bases with no gene match: 9. Germline CDR1 MDHEN, CDR2 SYDVKM. The CDR3 region is CASSLRQGIRNTIYF. Written as DNA, the CDR3 is TGTGCCAGCAGCCTTAGACAGGGGATACGAAACACCATATATTTT.

The V gene is TRBV5-4, the J gene TRBJ1-1; 8 bases line up with TRBD1. With V trimmed by 2 bases and J by 5 bases, 5 bases remained unmatched. Germline CDR1 reads SGHNT; CDR2 reads YYREEE (reference sequence). The CDR3 has 14 residues. DNA for the CDR3: TGTGCCAGCAGCTTTGGACAGGGTCGTACTGAAGCTTTCTTT. As protein: CASSFGQGRTEAFF.

This rearrangement joins TRBV2 to TRBJ2-5, with 10 nucleotides matching TRBD2. V shed 5 bases, J shed 1 base, and the junction held 7 bases outside the gene matches. The CDR3 is 16 amino acids. CDR1 SNHLY and CDR2 FYNNEI come from the germline V gene. The chain's CDR3 is CASSPPSGGRQETQYF. CDR3 DNA: TGTGCCAGCAGTCCGCCTAGCGGGGGCCGCCAAGAGACCCAGTACTTC. The whole variable domain, filled in from reference TRBV2 and TRBJ2-5, reads EPEVTQTPSHQVTQMGQEVILRCVPISNHLYFYWYRQILGQKVEFLVSFYNNEISEKSEIFDDQFSVERPDGSNFTLKIRSTKLEDSAMYFCASSPPSGGRQETQYFGPGTRLLVL.

In its sample, this clone was seen a few times. The V and J genes are TRBV2 and TRBJ2-7; unclear D gene. Per germline, CDR1 SNHLY and CDR2 FYNNEI. The CDR3 is made up of 12 amino acids. Trimming stripped 4 bases from V and 4 bases from J, with 8 bases between. The CDR3 coding sequence is TGTGCCAGCAGTGCTGTGTATTACGAGCAGTACTTC. Its protein product is CASSAVYYEQYF. Full variable domain (missing parts from reference TRBV2 and TRBJ2-7): EPEVTQTPSHQVTQMGQEVILRCVPISNHLYFYWYRQILGQKVEFLVSFYNNEISEKSEIFDDQFSVERPDGSNFTLKIRSTKLEDSAMYFCASSAVYYEQYFGPGTRLTVT.